This T cell receptor beta chain originates from a study of blood T cells in healthy people across ages. Study at large: The capture of about one barcoded beta molecule per two T cells was achieved by template switching.

This clonotype was counted once. The antigen is unknown. Whole-study findings and limits: Higher naive T cell percentage went strongly together with higher TCR beta diversity.

Per-sample yields of isolated PBMCs were at least 6 million. This CDR3 is 15 amino acids long. CDR1 DFQATT and CDR2 SNEGSKA come from the germline V gene (reference sequence). V dropped 0 bases and J dropped 2 bases, with 14 bases sitting between them. A second roughly 6 to 12 cycle PCR used barcoded and J-beta primers. Sequencing yielded, for each sample, at least 2.5 million paired-end reads carrying CDR3. TCRdb passed the 5' RACE reads through MiXCR, listing each CDR3 protein once. The repertoire includes roughly 1,500,000 distinct CDR3 sequences, about 35% of them detected once, and over 9% sits in the top ten.

This TCR came from a young woman in good health. V and J are TRBV20-1 and TRBJ2-7; TRBD1 might be the D (7 bases). The specimen sequenced was blood. The CDR3 loop reads CSARDRGRPAYEQYF. The CDR3 bases are TGCAGTGCTAGAGACAGGGGGAGGCCGGCCTACGAGCAGTACTTC.